This T cell receptor beta chain was recorded in a study of blood T cell repertoires in COVID-19 (dated by TCRdb to between 2020 and 2021). Notes on the research overall: Samples covering the acute and convalescent phases of COVID-19 were provided by collaborators in the United States, Italy and Spain. A de-identified subject ID, COVID-19 status, age in years and sex were almost always included in the sample metadata. Where available, HLA class I and class II types were obtained from metadata supplied by the sample provider rather than from assay-based typing. The repertoires were released in a freely available public database meant as a resource for research on the immune response to SARS-CoV-2. The prospective study material was composed of cDNA or gDNA derived from T cells, B-cell-depleted T cells, or PBMCs. Subjects who had been exposed to COVID-19, were actively infected with it, or had recovered from it provided the deeply sampled blood TCRbeta repertoires that made up the dataset. Samples were obtained from the ongoing ImmuneRACE study (first 160 participants) and from 1,200 or so subjects provided by 6 global collaborators.

Concerning this clone itself: The clone's antigen remains unknown. No base qualities exist here, and no much larger clone lies one base off it.

What the study reported, not specific to this receptor: The quantity of clinical and demographic metadata differed by source and by participant and was supplied without curation.

Each collaborating institution followed its own protocols to collect whole blood in K2EDTA tubes. For TCRbeta analysis, collaborators shipped samples in one of three forms: frozen whole blood, isolated PBMCs, or DNA extracted from either of those sample types. The immunoSEQ Assay, a bias-controlled multiplex PCR, was used to amplify TCRbeta CDR3 regions from genomic DNA. The paper's data handling went like this. The number of nucleated cells in each sample was estimated by amplification of reference gene primers within the assay. Sequence reads were collapsed and filtered to measure the absolute abundance of every unique TCRbeta CDR3 rearrangement. For each sample, productive Simpson clonality was calculated as the square root of Simpson's diversity index across productive rearrangements. TCRdb retrieved this table from immuneACCESS and kept in-frame rearrangements only. Not all clones are present; in checked studies, unresolved V genes account for under half, and no reason is known for the remainder. That table furnishes V, J and clone size, whereas the DNA furnished D and trimming. This sample holds around 250,000 clones; approximately 82% were observed only once. The ten largest clones capture around 3.5% of the sample.

Counted from cysteine to phenylalanine, this CDR3 has 13 amino acids. CDR3 DNA only is kept here, 39 bases in frame from base 1. Based on the germline V gene, the CDR1 and CDR2 sequences are SNHLY and FYNNEI. Trimming costs V 6 bases and J 5 bases, and their ends lie 11 bases apart. This sequence originates from a woman aged 18 to 35 with acute or convalescent COVID-19. The sequence joins TRBV2 to TRBJ1-5, with an unclear D gene assignment. The sequencing sample was made of peripheral blood. Here the CDR3 is given as CASRVLEDQPQHF. The DNA sequence is as follows: TGTGCCAGCAGGGTTTTAGAGGATCAGCCCCAGCATTTT.